Sequencing of this T cell receptor beta chain was carried out in a study of T cells in localized non-small cell lung cancer. Study results and limitations: Uninvolved adjacent lung showed higher T cell clonality than tumor. Higher T cell density in the blood was associated with longer overall survival, whereas higher adjacent-lung clonality associated with shorter survival.

Sequencing was performed with immunoSEQ multiplex PCR; in TCRdb, only in-frame clones are kept and a portion is missing. The repertoire holds under 40,000 clones, with around 93% as singletons. In regard to this clone: Its antigen is as yet unknown.

The germline gives CDR1 SEHNR, CDR2 FQNEAQ (reference sequence). The CDR3 totals 16 residues. The trim removed 1 base at V and 4 bases at J, leaving 8 bases unmatched. The source of this sequence is a female donor older than 55 with stage I lung adenocarcinoma. Sequenced here: peripheral blood, sampled before any cancer treatment. The chain has TRBV7-9 and TRBJ1-2, with 8 bases that match TRBD1. CDR3 DNA: TGTGCCAGCAGCTTAGGAGGCCAGGGGGCCGGCTATGGCTACACCTTC. This codes for CASSLGGQGAGYGYTF.